This T cell receptor beta chain emerged from a study of STAT5B mutations in CD4+ large granular lymphocyte leukemia. Notes on the study in general: Patient CD4-sorted repertoires stayed more clonal than healthy ones after leukemic-clone removal.

The ends lost 1 base at V and 1 base at J; junction bases unmatched: 7. The CDR3 has 17 residues. The germline gives CDR1 SGHNT, CDR2 YYREEE (reference sequence). Clones were read by immunoSEQ multiplex PCR, and TCRdb kept only the in-frame ones, dropping some. The sample has tens of thousands of clones, 68% seen once. About this clone: Its antigen is not known.

This receptor was taken from a human donor in good health. The chain uses TRBV5-4 and TRBJ1-1; the match to TRBD1 covers 10 bases. Sequencing was carried out using CD4+ T cells from blood buffy coats. Here the CDR3 DNA reads TGTGCCAGCAGCTTGTTGGACAGGGGGGGGGAGAACACTGAAGCTTTCTTT. Translating gives CASSLLDRGGENTEAFF.